This entry features one T cell receptor (beta chain) sequence. Antigen specificity is unknown. This sample was included in a study of shared clonotypes between healthy human individuals. Study-wide background: Researchers assigned three CD4 naive, three CD4 memory, two CD8 naive and one CD8 memory plate to each donor. The study, taken as a whole, reports: Among the subsets, naive ones generally showed larger estimated richness than memory ones. The authors sampled blood alone, and tissue repertoires likely differ. Donor scarcity curtailed the genetic and exposure-history diversity represented herein.

Profiled with immunoSEQ multiplex PCR; TCRdb holds only in-frame clones, not every one. In the table there are about 600,000 clones, roughly 98% of which are singletons. The length of the CDR3 is 16 residues. The junction had 3 bases not matched to a gene; V was cut back by 1 base and J by 0 bases. Per the germline V gene, CDR1 is LGHNA and CDR2 is YSLEER. CD8 cells regarded as naive lacked CD45RO, were positively chosen for CCR7, and omitted terminally differentiated effector memory CD45RA+ cells. This TCR was sampled from a man in his thirties or forties in good health. The sample consisted of naive CD8+ T cells sorted from blood. This rearrangement joins TRBV4-3 to TRBJ2-3; TRBD2 matches at 8 bases. CDR3 in amino acids: CASSQAPSGSTDTQYF. CDR3 nucleotide sequence: TGCGCCAGCAGCCAAGCCCCTAGCGGGAGCACAGATACGCAGTATTTT.